This T cell receptor beta chain was sequenced for a study of monozygotic twins with inflammatory bowel disease. Study-level points and caveats: On the inverse Simpson index, IBD patients scored lower for TCRbeta diversity than healthy co-twins.

TCRdb re-called the 5' RACE reads and shows each CDR3 protein once, DNA omitted. Its table records approximately 120,000 distinct CDR3 sequences. CDR3 length: 14 residues. Germline values: CDR1 LGHDT, CDR2 YNNKEL (reference sequence). Details on this clonotype: What it recognizes is unknown.

What was sequenced was blood. The TCR comes from a human donor with ulcerative colitis or Crohn's disease, or a healthy co-twin of an affected twin (not recorded which). The chain has TRBV3-1 and TRBJ1-2. This CDR3 is CASSQETVLYGYTF.